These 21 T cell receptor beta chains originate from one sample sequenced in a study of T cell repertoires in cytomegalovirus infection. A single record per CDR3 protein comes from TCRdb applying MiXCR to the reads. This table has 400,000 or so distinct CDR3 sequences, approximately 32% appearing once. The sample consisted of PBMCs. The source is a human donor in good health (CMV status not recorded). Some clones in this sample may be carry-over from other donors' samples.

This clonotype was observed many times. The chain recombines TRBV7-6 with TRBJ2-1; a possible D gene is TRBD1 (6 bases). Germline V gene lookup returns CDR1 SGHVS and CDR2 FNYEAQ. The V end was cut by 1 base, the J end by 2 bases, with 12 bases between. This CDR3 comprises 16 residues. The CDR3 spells CASSLVEDRTYNEQFF. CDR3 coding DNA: TGTGCCAGCAGCTTAGTTGAGGACAGAACCTACAATGAGCAGTTCTTC.

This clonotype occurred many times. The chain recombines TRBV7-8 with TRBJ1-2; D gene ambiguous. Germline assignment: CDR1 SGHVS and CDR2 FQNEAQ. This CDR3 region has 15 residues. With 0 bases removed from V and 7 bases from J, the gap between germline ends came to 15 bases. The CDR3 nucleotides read TGTGCCAGCAGCTTAGCGAATAGCAGTCCCTTTGGCTACACCTTC. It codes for CASSLANSSPFGYTF.

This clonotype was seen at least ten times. The CDR3, as DNA: TGCGCCAGCAGCCAAGTGCGACAGGGGCGGAATCAGCCCCAGCATTTT. This gives the protein CASSQVRQGRNQPQHF. The chain is built from TRBV4-1 and TRBJ1-5, with 8 bases aligning to TRBD1. The CDR3 has 16 residues. The V and J ends lost 1 base and 4 bases, in that order; junction bases with no gene match: 6. The germline V gene has CDR1 MGHRA and CDR2 YSYEKL.

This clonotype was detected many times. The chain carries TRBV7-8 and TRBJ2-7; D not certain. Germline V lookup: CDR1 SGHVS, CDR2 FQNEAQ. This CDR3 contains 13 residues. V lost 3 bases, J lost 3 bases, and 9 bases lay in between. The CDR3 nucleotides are TGTGCCAGCAGCTTTAGAGAGAACTACGAGCAGTACTTC. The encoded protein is CASSFRENYEQYF.

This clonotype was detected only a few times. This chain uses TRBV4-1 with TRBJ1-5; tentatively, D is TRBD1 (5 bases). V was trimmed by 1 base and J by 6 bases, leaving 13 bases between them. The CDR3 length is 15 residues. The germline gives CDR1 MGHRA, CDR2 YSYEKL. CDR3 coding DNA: TGCGCCAGCAGCCAAGGATTTCCAGGGAGTCAGCCCCAGCATTTT. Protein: CASSQGFPGSQPQHF.

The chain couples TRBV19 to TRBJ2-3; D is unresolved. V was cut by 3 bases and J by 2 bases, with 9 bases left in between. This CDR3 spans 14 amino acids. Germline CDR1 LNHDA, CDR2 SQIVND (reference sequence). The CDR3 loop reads CASSISGYTDTQYF. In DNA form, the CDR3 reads TGTGCCAGTAGTATCTCTGGGTACACAGATACGCAGTATTTT. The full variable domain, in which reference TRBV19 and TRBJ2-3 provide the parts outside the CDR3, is DGGITQSPKYLFRKEGQNVTLSCEQNLNHDAMYWYRQDPGQGLRLIYYSQIVNDFQKGDIAEGYSVSREKKESFPLTVTSAQKNPTAFYLCASSISGYTDTQYFGPGTRLTVL.

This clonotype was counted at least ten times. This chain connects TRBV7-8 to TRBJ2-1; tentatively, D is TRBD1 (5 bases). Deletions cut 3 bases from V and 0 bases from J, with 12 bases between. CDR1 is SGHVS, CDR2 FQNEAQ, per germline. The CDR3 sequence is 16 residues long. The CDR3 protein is CASSLTELSSYNEQFF. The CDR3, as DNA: TGTGCCAGCAGCTTGACAGAGCTGAGCTCCTACAATGAGCAGTTCTTC. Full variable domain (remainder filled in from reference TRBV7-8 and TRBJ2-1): GAGVSQSPRYKVAKRGQDVALRCDPISGHVSLFWYQQALGQGPEFLTYFQNEAQLDKSGLPSDRFFAERPEGSVSTLKIQRTQQEDSAVYLCASSLTELSSYNEQFFGPGTRLTVL.

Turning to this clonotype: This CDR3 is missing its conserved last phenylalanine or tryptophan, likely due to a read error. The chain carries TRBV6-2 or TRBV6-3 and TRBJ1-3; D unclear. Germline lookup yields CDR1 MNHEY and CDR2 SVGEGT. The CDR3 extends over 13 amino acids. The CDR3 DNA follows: TGTGCCAGCAAGACCGCCTCTGGAAGCACCATATATTAT. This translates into CASKTASGSTIYY.

The CDR3 region has the DNA TGCAGTGCCGGACAGGGGGCAGGAAGGGCGCAGTATTTT. Protein: CSAGQGAGRAQYF. This rearrangement joins TRBV20-1 to TRBJ2-3; TRBD1 matches 11 bases. J lost 10 bases, V lost 6 bases, and 9 bases had no gene match. CDR1 is DFQATT and CDR2 is SNEGSKA in the germline V gene (reference sequence). The CDR3 is 13 amino acids.

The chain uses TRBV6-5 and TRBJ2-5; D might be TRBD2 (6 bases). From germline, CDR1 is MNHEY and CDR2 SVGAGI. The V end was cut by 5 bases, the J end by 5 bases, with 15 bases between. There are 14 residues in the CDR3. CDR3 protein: CASSLRLVGETQYF. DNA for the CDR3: TGTGCCAGCAGTCTCCGACTAGTTGGGGAGACCCAGTACTTC.

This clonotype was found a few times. CDR3 region: CASSEQGVVAKNIQYF. The CDR3 DNA sequence: TGTGCCAGCAGTGAGCAAGGGGTGGTGGCCAAAAACATTCAGTACTTC. This chain links TRBV2 with TRBJ2-4; D is perhaps TRBD1 (5 bases). Germline loops: CDR1 SNHLY, CDR2 FYNNEI. CDR3 length: 16 amino acids. The V gene lost 3 bases and the J gene lost 1 base, with 13 bases spanning the gap.

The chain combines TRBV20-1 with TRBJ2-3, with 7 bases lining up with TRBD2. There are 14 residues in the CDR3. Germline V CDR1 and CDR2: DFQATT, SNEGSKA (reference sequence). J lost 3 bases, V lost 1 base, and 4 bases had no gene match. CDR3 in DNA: TGCAGTGCTAGAGTGGGGGGGGGGACAGATACGCAGTATTTT. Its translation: CSARVGGGTDTQYF.

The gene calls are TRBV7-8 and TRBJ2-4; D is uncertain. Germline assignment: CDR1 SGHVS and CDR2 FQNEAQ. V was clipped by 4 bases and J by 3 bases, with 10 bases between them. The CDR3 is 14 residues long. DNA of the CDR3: TGTGCCAGCAGCTCAGGCGACCTCAAAAACATTCAGTACTTC. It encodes CASSSGDLKNIQYF.

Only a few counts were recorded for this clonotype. The CDR3 loop reads CASSQGPNPDTQYF. The CDR3 nucleotides are TGTGCCAGCAGCCAAGGACCGAACCCAGATACGCAGTATTTT. The chain is built from TRBV7-2 and TRBJ2-3; no definite D call. Germline V gene sequence: CDR1 SGHTA, CDR2 FQGNSA. This CDR3 has 14 amino acids. Trimming took off 5 bases at V and 4 bases at J, with 13 bases between the two ends.

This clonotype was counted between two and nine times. CDR3 in DNA: TGTGCCAGCAGCTTAGGTCAGGGGTTCACAGATACGCAGTATTTT. Its protein product is CASSLGQGFTDTQYF. The rearrangement uses TRBV7-6 and TRBJ2-3; tentatively, D is TRBD1 (6 bases). V was clipped by 1 base and J by 2 bases, with 10 bases between them. Germline V gene lookup returns CDR1 SGHVS and CDR2 FNYEAQ. The CDR3 has 15 amino acids.

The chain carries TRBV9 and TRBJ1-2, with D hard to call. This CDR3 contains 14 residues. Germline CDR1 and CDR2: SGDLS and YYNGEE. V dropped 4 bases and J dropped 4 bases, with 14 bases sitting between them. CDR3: CASSQTAGPYGYTF. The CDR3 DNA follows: TGTGCCAGCAGCCAAACCGCCGGACCCTATGGCTACACCTTC.

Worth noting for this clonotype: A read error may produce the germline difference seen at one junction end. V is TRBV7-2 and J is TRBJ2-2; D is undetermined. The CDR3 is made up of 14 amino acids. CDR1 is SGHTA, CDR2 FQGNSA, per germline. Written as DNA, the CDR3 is TGTGCCAGCAGCTCTTGGGTCTTCCCCGGTGAGCTGTTTTTT. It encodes CASSSWVFPGELFF.

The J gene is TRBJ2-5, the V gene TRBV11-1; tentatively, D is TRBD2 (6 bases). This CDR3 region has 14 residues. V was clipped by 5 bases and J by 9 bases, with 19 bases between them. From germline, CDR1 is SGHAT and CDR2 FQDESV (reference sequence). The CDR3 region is CASSPGDHSGAQYF. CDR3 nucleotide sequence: TGTGCCAGCAGCCCCGGGGACCATTCGGGGGCCCAGTACTTC.

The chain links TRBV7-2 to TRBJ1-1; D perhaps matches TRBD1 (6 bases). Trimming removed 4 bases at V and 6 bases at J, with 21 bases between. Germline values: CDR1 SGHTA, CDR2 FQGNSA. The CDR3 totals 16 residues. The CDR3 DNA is TGTGCCAGCAGCTCGCCCAACAGGGTGCTGTATTCTGAAGCTTTCTTT. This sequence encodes CASSSPNRVLYSEAFF.

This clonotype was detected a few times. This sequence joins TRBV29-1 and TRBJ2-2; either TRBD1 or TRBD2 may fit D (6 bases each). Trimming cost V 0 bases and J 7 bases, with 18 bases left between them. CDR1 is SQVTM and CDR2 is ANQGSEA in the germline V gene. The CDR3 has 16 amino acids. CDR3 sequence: CSVEEVSQEGGGELFF. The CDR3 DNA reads TGCAGCGTTGAAGAGGTGTCGCAGGAGGGGGGCGGGGAGCTGTTTTTT.

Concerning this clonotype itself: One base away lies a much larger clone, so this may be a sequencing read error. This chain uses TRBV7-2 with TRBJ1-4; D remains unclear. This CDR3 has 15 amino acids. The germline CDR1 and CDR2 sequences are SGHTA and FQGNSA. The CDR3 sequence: CANSLAPGTNEKLFF. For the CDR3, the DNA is TGTGCCAACAGCTTAGCTCCTGGAACTAATGAAAAACTGTTTTTT.